The clone carrying this TCR beta chain was recorded many times. The source of the sample is a study of T cell responses to AZD1222 COVID-19 vaccine. Libraries were prepared by immunoSEQ multiplex PCR; TCRdb keeps only in-frame clonotypes and omits some of them. This table has more than 85,000 clones, 87% appearing once. This receptor was obtained from an adult in good health. Sequencing used peripheral blood, obtained on day 0 of AZD1222 vaccination.

In DNA, the CDR3 is TGTGCCATCAGTGAGTCCGGGACTAGTGCAGATACGCAGTATTTT. Amino acid sequence: CAISESGTSADTQYF. The rearrangement joins TRBV10-3 to TRBJ2-3, with 8 positions matching TRBD2. Unmatched junction bases numbered 3, after V lost 0 bases and J lost 4 bases. From germline, CDR1 is ENHRY and CDR2 SYGVKD. This CDR3 comprises 15 residues.